The 8 T cell receptor beta chains below were found in one sample sequenced in a study of cytomegalovirus exposure and HLA in healthy donors. A multiplex PCR was run with 60 Vbeta primers and 13 Jbeta primers. The repertoire was sequenced with immunoSEQ multiplex PCR; TCRdb's copy has only in-frame clones and lacks some. The repertoire consists of around 120,000 clones, with 80% occurring once and the leading ten covering approximately 8.8%. The sample comprised PBMCs. These receptor sequences come from a female donor in good health and CMV-seropositive.

This clone was picked up one time. The genes are TRBV19 and TRBJ2-5, with 13 bases that match TRBD2. Germline CDR1 LNHDA, CDR2 SQIVND (reference sequence). The J segment lost 0 bases and the V segment lost 5 bases, leaving 3 bases of the junction unmatched. CDR3 length: 16 amino acids. For the CDR3, the DNA is TGTGCCAGTAGTTCCGGGACTAGCGGGGACCAAGAGACCCAGTACTTC. Its translation: CASSSGTSGDQETQYF.

The chain couples TRBV7-2 to TRBJ2-7; 7 bases are shared with TRBD1. CDR3 size: 14 residues. V shed 5 bases and J 0 bases; nucleotides not matched to a gene: 4. In germline, CDR1 is SGHTA, CDR2 FQGNSA. The CDR3 protein is CASSRTGSSYEQYF. The CDR3 DNA is TGTGCCAGCAGCCGGACAGGAAGCTCCTACGAGCAGTACTTC.

The chain joins TRBV10-3 to TRBJ1-1, with 8 bases matching TRBD1. J lost 5 bases, V lost 10 bases, and 9 bases had no gene match. Germline V gene sequence: CDR1 ENHRY, CDR2 SYGVKD. CDR3 length: 13 amino acids. The CDR3 region has the DNA TGTGCCACGCTGGGACAGGAGAGGACTGAAGCTTTCTTT. Translation: CATLGQERTEAFF.

This chain joins TRBV7-8 and TRBJ2-3; the D gene is possibly TRBD1 (5 bases). This CDR3 comprises 13 residues. Trimming took off 7 bases at V and 5 bases at J, with 13 bases between the two ends. Germline V gene sequence: CDR1 SGHVS, CDR2 FQNEAQ. CDR3 sequence (DNA): TGTGCCAGCACCGACCTAAGGGGAGATACGCAGTATTTT. It specifies CASTDLRGDTQYF.

This chain links TRBV5-1 with TRBJ1-3; no definite D call. Per germline, CDR1 SGHRS and CDR2 YFSETQ. This CDR3 spans 14 amino acids. V gave up 5 bases and J gave up 0 bases, with 9 bases separating them. Here the CDR3 reads CASRAGISGNTIYF. The CDR3 bases are TGCGCCAGCAGGGCCGGGATCTCTGGAAACACCATATATTTT.

This chain joins TRBV30 and TRBJ2-5, with 8 bases aligning to TRBD2. From germline, CDR1 is GTSNPN and CDR2 SVGIG (reference sequence). V shed 2 bases and J 5 bases; nucleotides not matched to a gene: 10. The CDR3 is 15 amino acids. The CDR3 sequence: CAWSSPGGTWETQYF. DNA for the CDR3: TGTGCCTGGAGTAGCCCGGGGGGGACATGGGAGACCCAGTACTTC.

The rearrangement uses TRBV19 and TRBJ1-5; no definite D call. The CDR3 totals 16 residues. Germline V gives CDR1 LNHDA, CDR2 SQIVND (reference sequence). Trimming cost V 2 bases and J 0 bases, with 11 bases left between them. The CDR3 region has the DNA TGTGCCAGTAGTATACGATTACAGTTTAGCAATCAGCCCCAGCATTTT. Residues: CASSIRLQFSNQPQHF. The whole variable domain, filled in from reference TRBV19 and TRBJ1-5, reads DGGITQSPKYLFRKEGQNVTLSCEQNLNHDAMYWYRQDPGQGLRLIYYSQIVNDFQKGDIAEGYSVSREKKESFPLTVTSAQKNPTAFYLCASSIRLQFSNQPQHFGDGTRLSIL.

In its sample, this clone was seen a few times. The gene calls are TRBV30 and TRBJ1-1; weak D call: TRBD1 (6 bases). Germline CDR1 is GTSNPN and CDR2 is SVGIG (reference sequence). The CDR3 contains 13 residues. V was trimmed by 3 bases and J by 2 bases, leaving 10 bases between them. The CDR3 is CAWRRGFNTEAFF. The CDR3 nucleotides read TGTGCCTGGAGGAGGGGGTTCAACACTGAAGCTTTCTTT.